A selection of T cell receptor beta chains follows, all from one sample in a study of blood T cells in healthy people across ages. TCRdb processed the 5' RACE reads anew with MiXCR; each CDR3 protein has one entry. The sample lists 1.5 million to 1.9 million distinct CDR3 sequences; about 42% were seen once. The sample taken for sequencing was blood. The source of these receptors is a young woman in good health. The CDR3 runs from the conserved cysteine through the conserved F or W.

TRBV4-1	.	CASSPEDNRAETQYF
TRBV3-1	TRBJ1-4	CASSHSGTGINEKLFF
TRBV15	TRBJ1-2	CATSRDLRDYGYTF
TRBV24-1	TRBJ1-5	CATSLNQPQHF
TRBV3-1	TRBJ2-3	CASSQTETGTTDTQYF
TRBV20-1	TRBJ2-5	CSANVPGLANQETQYF
TRBV29-1	TRBJ1-4	CSVEDAAGEKLFF
TRBV12-3/TRBV12-4	TRBJ2-3	CASTGGTGLDTQYF
TRBV29-1	TRBJ2-3	CGVETSGGTDTQYF
TRBV20-1	.	CSARGQDQETQFF
TRBV12-3/TRBV12-4	TRBJ2-1	CASSPWTSSPDSINEQFF
TRBV20-1	TRBJ2-1	CTASRASYNEQFF
TRBV7-9	TRBJ1-2	CASSLAAGGFYGYTF
TRBV6-5	TRBJ1-2	CASRERDYGYTF
TRBV12-5	TRBJ2-3	CASAVGSTDTQYF
TRBV19	TRBJ1-2	CASSTQGIDGYTF